A single sample gave rise to the 20 T cell receptor beta chains below, sequenced in a study of T cells after yellow fever vaccination. TCRdb processed the 5' RACE reads anew with MiXCR; each CDR3 protein has one entry. The table records around 200,000 distinct CDR3 sequences, approximately 10% of them present only once. The specimen was CD8+ T cells sorted from PBMCs, collected 15 days after the yellow fever booster vaccination. The receptors stem from a man aged 18 to 35 who received the YFV17D yellow fever vaccine.

The rearrangement links TRBV29-1 to TRBJ2-3; D is possibly TRBD1 (6 bases). The CDR3 is 11 amino acids. CDR1 is SQVTM, CDR2 ANQGSEA, per germline. Trimming removed 7 bases from V and 8 bases from J, with 13 bases in between. CDR3 sequence: CSARTEGTQYF. CDR3 nucleotides: TGCAGCGCCCGGACAGAGGGTACGCAGTATTTT.

The table lists this clonotype with a few counts. The rearrangement uses TRBV7-2 and TRBJ2-5, with 7 nucleotides matching TRBD2. With V trimmed by 7 bases and J by 5 bases, 7 bases remained unmatched. CDR1 is SGHTA, CDR2 FQGNSA, per germline. CDR3 size: 13 residues. CDR3 amino acids: CASNLGGLETQYF. The CDR3 DNA is TGTGCCAGCAACCTCGGGGGGTTGGAGACCCAGTACTTC.

This clonotype was found a few times. This chain uses TRBV7-9 with TRBJ2-2; the D call may be TRBD1 or TRBD2 (6 bases each). The V end was cut by 5 bases, the J end by 2 bases, with 15 bases between. There are 16 residues in the CDR3. Germline assignment: CDR1 SEHNR and CDR2 FQNEAQ (reference sequence). The CDR3 DNA is TGTGCCAGCAGCCCTTTTTCGGGGGCCAACACCGGGGAGCTGTTTTTT. This translates into CASSPFSGANTGELFF.

This clonotype showed up many times. This chain links TRBV27 with TRBJ1-4, with D perhaps matching TRBD1 (5 bases). The ends were cut back, 6 bases at V and 6 bases at J, with 14 bases in the middle. CDR3 length: 14 amino acids. CDR1 is MNHEY and CDR2 is SMNVEV in the germline V gene (reference sequence). CDR3 region: CASSPGAGYEKLFF. CDR3 nucleotides: TGTGCCAGCAGCCCCGGGGCGGGCTATGAAAAACTGTTTTTT. The full variable domain, its missing parts supplied by reference TRBV27 and TRBJ1-4, is EAQVTQNPRYLITVTGKKLTVTCSQNMNHEYMSWYRQDPGLGLRQIYYSMNVEVTDKGDVPEGYKVSRKEKRNFPLILESPSPNQTSLYFCASSPGAGYEKLFFGSGTQLSVL.

The V and J genes are TRBV4-1 and TRBJ2-7; no clear D. Trimming left V 1 base short and J 3 bases short, with 13 bases between. The CDR3 is 15 amino acids. CDR1 and CDR2 (germline): MGHRA, YSYEKL. The CDR3 protein is CASSQGSPLYYEQYV. Here the CDR3 DNA reads TGCGCCAGCAGCCAAGGAAGCCCCCTTTACTACGAGCAGTACGTC.

The rearrangement joins TRBV2 to TRBJ1-2; TRBD1 agrees at 9 bases. Looked up from germline, CDR1 is SNHLY and CDR2 is FYNNEI. With 6 bases clipped from V and 2 bases from J, the junction kept 13 bases outside the gene matches. The length of the CDR3 is 17 residues. The CDR3 region is CASRPGQGIARNYGYTF. The CDR3 DNA reads as TGTGCCAGCAGACCGGGACAGGGAATCGCAAGGAACTATGGCTACACCTTC.

The chain links TRBV7-9 to TRBJ2-5; TRBD1 agrees at 7 bases. Germline trimming cut 4 bases from V and 5 bases from J; bases unmatched to any gene: 13. This CDR3 is built from 16 residues. Germline V CDR1 and CDR2: SEHNR, FQNEAQ (reference sequence). DNA of the CDR3: TGTGCCAGCAGCTCACAGAGGGACAGACGCCAGGAGACCCAGTACTTC. This gives the protein CASSSQRDRRQETQYF.

The V call is TRBV28, the J call TRBJ1-1; D ambiguous. Germline CDR1 and CDR2: MDHEN and SYDVKM. V lost 5 bases and J lost 7, with 17 bases in between. The CDR3 totals 14 residues. The CDR3: CASSHFLQPSEAFF. CDR3 bases: TGTGCCAGCAGTCATTTCCTACAGCCGAGTGAAGCTTTCTTT.

The chain employs TRBV7-9 and TRBJ2-7, with 8 positions matching TRBD2. The CDR3 consists of 16 residues. The junction had 11 bases not matched to a gene; V was cut back by 4 bases and J by 3 bases. The V gene's germline CDR1 is SEHNR and CDR2 FQNEAQ (reference sequence). The CDR3, as DNA: TGTGCCAGCAGCTCGACCCCGGGGGGGAATCTCTACGAGCAGTACGTC. Translation: CASSSTPGGNLYEQYV.

This clonotype was seen a handful of times. This rearrangement joins TRBV7-2 to TRBJ1-6; possibly TRBD1 for D (6 bases). Trimming took 2 bases from V and 9 from J, leaving 11 bases between them. The CDR3 has 14 amino acids. Looked up from germline, CDR1 is SGHTA and CDR2 is FQGNSA. CDR3 in DNA: TGTGCCAGCAGCTTACCCCGGACAGTTTCACCCCTCCACTTT. As protein: CASSLPRTVSPLHF.

This clonotype appeared a few times. The V gene is TRBV7-9, the J gene TRBJ1-6; D is possibly TRBD1 (5 bases). Germline V gene data show CDR1 as SEHNR and CDR2 as FQNEAQ (reference sequence). There are 15 residues in the CDR3. V was trimmed by 1 base and J by 9 bases, leaving 13 bases between them. CDR3: CASSLVGRPGSPLHF. DNA for the CDR3: TGTGCCAGCAGCTTAGTGGGGCGCCCAGGTTCACCCCTCCACTTT.

The chain combines TRBV7-6 with TRBJ2-5; TRBD1 aligns across 9 bases. This CDR3 comprises 15 residues. V was clipped by 2 bases and J by 5 bases; unmatched bases: 6. CDR1 and CDR2 from the germline V gene are SGHVS and FNYEAQ. The CDR3 region is CASSLRDREAETQYF. The CDR3 DNA reads as TGTGCCAGCAGCTTAAGGGACAGGGAAGCGGAGACCCAGTACTTC.

This clonotype appeared many times. The gene calls are TRBV7-9 and TRBJ1-2; 9 bases are a match to TRBD1. V was clipped by 5 bases and J by 6 bases; unmatched bases: 13. Germline loops: CDR1 SEHNR, CDR2 FQNEAQ (reference sequence). The CDR3 is 16 amino acids. The CDR3 protein is CASSANELQGANGYTF. In DNA form, the CDR3 reads TGTGCCAGCAGCGCCAATGAATTACAGGGGGCGAATGGCTACACCTTC.

This rearrangement joins TRBV15 to TRBJ1-2; maybe TRBD1 (6 bases). The CDR3 covers 18 residues. CDR1 LNHNV and CDR2 YYDKDF come from the germline V gene (reference sequence). The germline V and J ends were trimmed by 7 bases and 5 bases, with 29 bases remaining between them. The CDR3 DNA reads TGTGCCACCACCAAGGATCCCCCGGGACATCGCACACCGTATGGCTACACCTTC. It translates to CATTKDPPGHRTPYGYTF.

This clonotype has at least ten counts. The CDR3 is CASSQAGGRTGELFF. The CDR3 nucleotides are TGCGCCAGCAGCCAAGCGGGGGGGCGCACCGGGGAGCTGTTTTTT. The gene calls are TRBV4-1 and TRBJ2-2; 8 positions agree with TRBD2. V dropped 1 base and J dropped 4; count of bases not matched to a gene: 2. This CDR3 is built from 15 residues. Germline assignment: CDR1 MGHRA and CDR2 YSYEKL.

The J gene is TRBJ2-3, the V gene TRBV7-3, with 8 positions matching TRBD2. Germline V gene sequence: CDR1 SGHTA, CDR2 FQGTGA. CDR3 length: 15 residues. V lost 1 base, J lost 2 bases, and 2 bases stayed unmatched. CDR3 sequence reads: CASSLSGGTTDTQYF. CDR3 coding DNA: TGTGCCAGCAGCTTAAGCGGGGGGACCACAGATACGCAGTATTTT.

This clonotype appeared a few times. The V call is TRBV6-6, the J call TRBJ2-3, with 8 bases identical to TRBD2. Per the germline V gene, CDR1 is MNHNY and CDR2 is SVGAGI (reference sequence). The J segment lost 0 bases and the V segment lost 5 bases, leaving 10 bases of the junction unmatched. The CDR3 is 17 residues long. The CDR3 nucleotides are TGTGCCAGCAGTCAGACGGGGGGGTATCCAAGCACAGATACGCAGTATTTT. Protein sequence: CASSQTGGYPSTDTQYF.

This clonotype was counted a few times. The CDR3 region has the DNA TGCGCCAGCAGCCAAGTTGGAGATGAGCAGTTCTTC. Its translation: CASSQVGDEQFF. V and J are TRBV4-1 and TRBJ2-1, with D unresolved. Trimming shortened V by 1 base and J by 8 bases, and 6 bases separated the two germline ends. Germline CDR1 MGHRA, CDR2 YSYEKL. The CDR3 loop spans 12 amino acids.

The chain couples TRBV7-9 to TRBJ2-3; TRBD2 matches at 9 bases. Unmatched junction bases numbered 5, after V lost 8 bases and J lost 2 bases. The CDR3 length is 14 residues. Germline loops: CDR1 SEHNR, CDR2 FQNEAQ (reference sequence). CDR3 amino acids: CASGTSRFTDTQYF. CDR3 DNA: TGTGCCAGCGGGACTAGCCGGTTCACAGATACGCAGTATTTT.

This clonotype was detected only a few times. The J gene is TRBJ1-5, the V gene TRBV12-3 or TRBV12-4, with unresolved D. Trimming stripped 6 bases from V and 1 base from J, with 7 bases between. The CDR3 sequence is 13 residues long. The chain's CDR3 is CASRDGSNQPQHF. The CDR3 nucleotides read TGTGCCAGCAGGGACGGAAGCAATCAGCCCCAGCATTTT.